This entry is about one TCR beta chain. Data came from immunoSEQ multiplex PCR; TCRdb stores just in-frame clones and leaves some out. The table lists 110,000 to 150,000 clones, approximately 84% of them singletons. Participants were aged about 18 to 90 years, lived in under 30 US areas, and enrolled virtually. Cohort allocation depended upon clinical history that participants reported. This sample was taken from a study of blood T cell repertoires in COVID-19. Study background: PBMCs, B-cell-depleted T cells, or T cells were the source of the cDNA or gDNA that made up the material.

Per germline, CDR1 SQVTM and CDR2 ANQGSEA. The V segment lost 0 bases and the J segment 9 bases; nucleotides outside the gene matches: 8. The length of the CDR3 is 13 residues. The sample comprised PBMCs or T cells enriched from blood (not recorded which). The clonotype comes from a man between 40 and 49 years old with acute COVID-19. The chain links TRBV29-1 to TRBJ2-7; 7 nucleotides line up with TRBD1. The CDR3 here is CSVEDRGQRGQYF. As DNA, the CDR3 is TGCAGCGTTGAAGATCGGGGACAGCGCGGGCAGTACTTC.